Ten or more counts support the clone carrying this TCR beta chain. No antigen is known for it. The sample comes from a study of regulatory T cells in long-lasting Graves disease. Findings and caveats of the study: Lower TCR diversity characterized persistent Graves' patients relative to newly diagnosed patients.

Time point noted: newly diagnosed GD, antithyroid drugs for less than 3 months. PBMC-extracted RNA yielded the TCR library. Arm-PCR of CDR3 regions and iRepertoire HTBI primers were used to build TCR beta libraries. TCRdb re-called the multiplex PCR reads with MiXCR, one entry per CDR3 protein. The table includes 450,000 to 600,000 distinct CDR3 sequences, approximately 12% detected once. The germline V gene has CDR1 MNHGY and CDR2 SVAAGI. V lost 3 bases to trimming and J lost 4 bases, with 13 bases between them. The CDR3 has 14 amino acids. The sample also formed part of further work on T cells in Graves' hyperthyroidism and ophthalmopathy. From that second work: Among thyroid clonotypes expanded above 0.001, most also appeared in blood.

The TCR was taken from a man aged 30 to 45 with Graves disease. The source was peripheral blood mononuclear cells (PBMCs), collected at new diagnosis, from a patient treated with antithyroid drugs. The chain carries TRBV6-9 and TRBJ2-7; no definite D call. The DNA of the CDR3 is TGTGCCAGCAGTTACCATCCTCGTAGGTACGAGCAGTACTTC. Its protein is CASSYHPRRYEQYF.